The next 27 T cell receptor beta chains were all read from a single sample in a study of blood T cells in healthy people across ages. A second PCR, run for about 6 to 12 cycles, used a sample-barcoded 5' primer plus a J-beta primer mix. MiXCR was run by TCRdb on the 5' RACE reads, yielding one entry per CDR3 protein. Of 1.5 million to 2 million distinct CDR3 sequences listed, roughly 27% are singletons. The specimen was blood. Receptors originate from a woman in her twenties or thirties in good health.

This chain connects TRBV30 to TRBJ2-6; D is unresolved. V gave up 5 bases and J gave up 2 bases, with 10 bases separating them. Per the germline V gene, CDR1 is GTSNPN and CDR2 is SVGIG (reference sequence). This CDR3 has 14 residues. CDR3 nucleotides: TGTGCCTGGGACCTGCCAGCTGGGGCCAACGTCCTGACTTTC. Residues: CAWDLPAGANVLTF.

The chain employs TRBV7-2 and TRBJ1-1; D remains unclear. CDR1 and CDR2 (germline): SGHTA, FQGNSA. The CDR3 is 14 residues long. With 5 bases removed from V and 4 bases from J, the gap between germline ends came to 14 bases. CDR3 sequence (DNA): TGTGCCAGCAGCCCCCAGATCGTATTCACTGAAGCTTTCTTT. Amino acids: CASSPQIVFTEAFF.

Only a few counts were recorded for this clonotype. The genes are TRBV2 and TRBJ2-1; maybe TRBD1 (5 bases). Germline V lookup: CDR1 SNHLY, CDR2 FYNNEI. The CDR3 loop spans 13 amino acids. V gave up 4 bases and J gave up 8 bases, with 12 bases separating them. CDR3 in DNA: TGTGCCAGCAGTGGGAATTGGGGCGATGAGCAGTTCTTC. The encoded protein is CASSGNWGDEQFF. Based on the CDR3 plus reference TRBV2 and TRBJ2-1, the full variable domain is EPEVTQTPSHQVTQMGQEVILRCVPISNHLYFYWYRQILGQKVEFLVSFYNNEISEKSEIFDDQFSVERPDGSNFTLKIRSTKLEDSAMYFCASSGNWGDEQFFGPGTRLTVL.

J is TRBJ1-6 and V is TRBV5-1, with D possibly matching TRBD1 (6 bases). The germline V and J ends were trimmed by 2 bases and 8 bases, with 14 bases remaining between them. This CDR3 has 15 residues. Per the germline V gene, CDR1 is SGHRS and CDR2 is YFSETQ. In nucleotides, the CDR3 is TGCGCCAGCAGCTTTTACGCAGGGGACTATTCACCCCTCCACTTT. This codes for CASSFYAGDYSPLHF.

This clonotype showed up just a few times. This sequence joins TRBV7-2 and TRBJ2-3; a weak D match, TRBD2 (6 bases). V lost 6 bases and J 3 bases, leaving 16 bases between the germline ends. Germline CDR1 SGHTA, CDR2 FQGNSA. CDR3 length: 15 amino acids. CDR3 protein: CASRSSGVATDTQYF. The CDR3 DNA reads as TGTGCCAGCAGATCCTCGGGGGTAGCGACAGATACGCAGTATTTT.

In its sample, this clonotype was seen many times. V usage is TRBV10-3 and J usage is TRBJ2-7; D might be TRBD2 (6 bases). Between the trimmed V and J ends, which lost 6 bases and 0 bases, there was a span of 12 bases. Germline lookup yields CDR1 ENHRY and CDR2 SYGVKD. The CDR3 is made up of 14 amino acids. Here the CDR3 DNA reads TGTGCCATCAGCTTAGCGGCAATCTCCTACGAGCAGTACTTC. The encoded protein is CAISLAAISYEQYF.

The table lists this clonotype with a few counts. The chain links TRBV5-1 to TRBJ2-3; D not resolved. Germline V CDR1 and CDR2: SGHRS, YFSETQ. CDR3 size: 16 residues. V lost 0 bases and J 0 bases, leaving 11 bases between the germline ends. The CDR3 sequence is CASSLAYRTSTDTQYF. The CDR3 nucleotides are TGCGCCAGCAGCTTGGCCTATCGGACGAGCACAGATACGCAGTATTTT.

This clonotype was observed a few times. The chain joins TRBV28 to TRBJ1-2; possible D gene TRBD1, 5 bases. The V and J ends lost 3 bases and 8 bases respectively, with 13 bases between them. The CDR3 runs to 13 residues. From germline, CDR1 is MDHEN and CDR2 SYDVKM. This CDR3 reads CASSLQGGRGYTF. CDR3 DNA sequence: TGTGCCAGCAGTTTGCAGGGCGGCAGAGGCTACACCTTC.

This clonotype came up many times. The J gene is TRBJ2-7, the V gene TRBV25-1; 11 bases fit TRBD1. Unmatched junction bases numbered 8, after V lost 7 bases and J lost 6 bases. The CDR3 sequence is 14 residues long. Germline CDR1 MGHDK, CDR2 SYGVNS. Here the CDR3 DNA reads TGTGCCAGCACCCTAGGGACAGGGGGATTCGAGCAGTACTTC. Amino acids: CASTLGTGGFEQYF.

A few counts support this clonotype. A junction end diverges from the germline sequence, so it may reflect a read error. The chain couples TRBV5-5 to TRBJ2-1, with 11 bases identical to TRBD2. Germline CDR1 reads SGHKS; CDR2 reads YYEKEE (reference sequence). This CDR3 region has 16 residues. CDR3 in amino acids: CAGSSTSGGSYNEQFF. CDR3 nucleotide sequence: TGTGCCGGCAGCTCTACTAGCGGGGGCTCCTACAATGAGCAGTTCTTC. Based on the CDR3 plus reference TRBV5-5 and TRBJ2-1, the full variable domain is DAGVTQSPTHLIKTRGQQVTLRCSPISGHKSVSWYQQVLGQGPQFIFQYYEKEERGRGNFPDRFSARQFPNYSSELNVNALLLGDSALYLCAGSSTSGGSYNEQFFGPGTRLTVL.

This chain connects TRBV2 to TRBJ2-3, with D perhaps being TRBD1 or TRBD2 (5 bases each). The V and J ends lost 4 bases and 2 bases respectively, with 13 bases between them. CDR3 length: 15 residues. Per the germline V gene, CDR1 is SNHLY and CDR2 is FYNNEI. CDR3 sequence: CASSVQWGSTDTQYF. The CDR3 DNA follows: TGTGCCAGCAGTGTCCAGTGGGGGTCCACAGATACGCAGTATTTT.

This clonotype was detected ten times or more. This rearrangement joins TRBV14 to TRBJ2-1; D is uncertain. Trimming removed 0 bases at V and 7 bases at J, with 4 bases between. Germline V gene sequence: CDR1 SGHDN, CDR2 FVKESK. This CDR3 spans 12 amino acids. The CDR3 spells CASSQDWNEQFF. The CDR3, as DNA: TGTGCCAGCAGCCAAGATTGGAATGAGCAGTTCTTC.

This clonotype was observed a handful of times. The chain uses TRBV7-2 and TRBJ1-6, with D hard to call. Trimming pared 4 bases from V and 10 bases from J, leaving 11 bases between. CDR3 size: 13 residues. The germline V gene encodes CDR1 SGHTA and CDR2 FQGNSA. The CDR3 reads CASSSVPESPLHF. The CDR3 DNA reads TGTGCCAGCAGCTCGGTTCCGGAATCACCCCTCCACTTT.

This chain connects TRBV5-1 to TRBJ2-2; TRBD2 aligns across 7 bases. Germline lookup yields CDR1 SGHRS and CDR2 YFSETQ. CDR3 length: 14 residues. The junction had 2 bases not matched to a gene; V was cut back by 3 bases and J by 3 bases. CDR3 sequence (DNA): TGCGCCAGCAGCTCGGGGGGATACACCGGGGAGCTGTTTTTT. It is translated as CASSSGGYTGELFF.

This chain links TRBV27 with TRBJ1-2, with D possibly TRBD1 on 5 matching bases. Between the trimmed V and J ends, which lost 4 bases and 5 bases, there was a span of 14 bases. The CDR3 covers 14 residues. Germline CDR1 is MNHEY and CDR2 is SMNVEV (reference sequence). CDR3 sequence reads: CASSYRLDYYGYTF. CDR3 DNA sequence: TGTGCCAGCAGTTACAGGCTAGACTATTATGGCTACACCTTC.

This clonotype has ten or more counts. The V and J genes are TRBV2 and TRBJ2-1; possibly TRBD1 for D (6 bases). V was clipped by 6 bases and J by 0 bases, with 12 bases between them. CDR3 size: 15 residues. The germline CDR1 and CDR2 sequences are SNHLY and FYNNEI. CDR3 DNA: TGTGCCAGCAGGGGTGACAGGAGCTCCTACAATGAGCAGTTCTTC. Encoded protein: CASRGDRSSYNEQFF.

The table lists this clonotype with many counts. This chain links TRBV7-2 with TRBJ2-5; weak D call: TRBD1 (6 bases). Germline V CDR1 and CDR2: SGHTA, FQGNSA. Trimming removed 2 bases from V and 5 bases from J, with 12 bases in between. The CDR3 has 14 amino acids. CDR3 loop: CASSLTGQRETQYF. CDR3 bases: TGTGCCAGCAGCTTAACAGGGCAGAGGGAGACCCAGTACTTC.

The CDR3 region has the DNA TGCAGTGCGCTCACAGGGGGCGCAGGAGATACGCAGTATTTT. This sequence encodes CSALTGGAGDTQYF. The V call is TRBV20-1, the J call TRBJ2-3; 9 nucleotides line up with TRBD1. The V gene end was trimmed by 6 bases and the J gene end by 5 bases; junction bases not matched to a gene: 9. This CDR3 has 14 amino acids. In germline, CDR1 is DFQATT, CDR2 SNEGSKA (reference sequence).

V and J are TRBV28 and TRBJ1-1, with D perhaps TRBD1 (5 bases). V lost 2 bases, J lost 0 bases, and 13 bases lay in between. The CDR3 extends over 16 amino acids. Germline-derived CDR1 and CDR2 are MDHEN and SYDVKM. The chain's CDR3 is CASSLVRERVNTEAFF. CDR3 nucleotides: TGTGCCAGCAGTTTAGTCAGGGAACGGGTGAACACTGAAGCTTTCTTT.

The chain uses TRBV6-5 and TRBJ1-6; 11 bases align to TRBD1. The germline V gene encodes CDR1 MNHEY and CDR2 SVGAGI. V lost 0 bases and J lost 9; bases outside the gene matches: 1. CDR3 length equals 15 residues. The CDR3 DNA sequence: TGTGCCAGCAGTTACTCCGGGACAGGGGGTTCACCCCTCCACTTT. It translates to CASSYSGTGGSPLHF.

The CDR3 reads CASSPGGSSTEAFF. The CDR3 DNA follows: TGTGCCAGCAGTCCAGGGGGCTCGAGCACTGAAGCTTTCTTT. The chain links TRBV2 to TRBJ1-1, with 8 bases aligning to TRBD1. V shed 5 bases and J 4 bases; nucleotides not matched to a gene: 6. Germline lookup yields CDR1 SNHLY and CDR2 FYNNEI. CDR3 length equals 14 residues.

This clonotype appeared many times. V usage is TRBV27 and J usage is TRBJ2-5; the D call may be TRBD1 or TRBD2 (5 bases each). Germline CDR1 and CDR2: MNHEY and SMNVEV (reference sequence). Trimming shortened V by 5 bases and J by 5 bases, and 24 bases separated the two germline ends. There are 17 residues in the CDR3. The CDR3 nucleotides are TGTGCCAGCAGTGACCTTAGTCCGCAGGGACCTTCTGAGACCCAGTACTTC. Its translation is CASSDLSPQGPSETQYF.

The V and J genes are TRBV10-3 and TRBJ2-1; TRBD2 agrees at 8 bases. Looked up from germline, CDR1 is ENHRY and CDR2 is SYGVKD. V lost 6 bases, J lost 9 bases, and 1 base stayed unmatched. There are 11 residues in the CDR3. CDR3 amino acids: CAIRGLGEQFF. In DNA form, the CDR3 reads TGTGCCATCAGGGGACTAGGTGAGCAGTTCTTC.

The CDR3 region has the DNA TGTGCCAGCAGTCGACAGGGGGAGGGGACCCAGTACTTC. Its protein is CASSRQGEGTQYF. This chain uses TRBV6-5 with TRBJ2-5; 9 nucleotides match TRBD1. Germline trimming cut 5 bases from V and 7 bases from J; bases unmatched to any gene: 5. CDR3 length equals 13 residues. Germline V gene sequence: CDR1 MNHEY, CDR2 SVGAGI.

This clonotype was observed a handful of times. The chain carries TRBV12-3 or TRBV12-4 and TRBJ2-1, with 10 bases matching TRBD2. The CDR3 is 15 amino acids. V was pared by 11 bases and J by 7 bases, with 14 bases of the junction left unmatched. CDR3 loop: CACLKREGQINEQFF. The CDR3 nucleotides read TGTGCCTGCCTGAAGCGGGAGGGCCAGATAAATGAGCAGTTCTTC.

The chain is built from TRBV13 and TRBJ2-1; a weak D match, TRBD1 (5 bases). The CDR3 covers 15 residues. The V gene's germline CDR1 is PRHDT and CDR2 FYEKMQ (reference sequence). V was pared by 3 bases and J by 6 bases, with 15 bases between. This CDR3 reads CASSLRNQGSNEQFF. In DNA, the CDR3 is TGTGCCAGCAGCTTGCGGAACCAGGGAAGCAATGAGCAGTTCTTC.

V gene TRBV25-1 combines with J gene TRBJ1-2; D not certain. Germline V gene sequence: CDR1 MGHDK, CDR2 SYGVNS. V lost 2 bases and J 2 bases, leaving 15 bases between the germline ends. The CDR3 is made up of 16 amino acids. The CDR3 bases are TGTGCCAGCAGTGAACAAAACCCCTGGGGAAACTATGGCTACACCTTC. It codes for CASSEQNPWGNYGYTF.